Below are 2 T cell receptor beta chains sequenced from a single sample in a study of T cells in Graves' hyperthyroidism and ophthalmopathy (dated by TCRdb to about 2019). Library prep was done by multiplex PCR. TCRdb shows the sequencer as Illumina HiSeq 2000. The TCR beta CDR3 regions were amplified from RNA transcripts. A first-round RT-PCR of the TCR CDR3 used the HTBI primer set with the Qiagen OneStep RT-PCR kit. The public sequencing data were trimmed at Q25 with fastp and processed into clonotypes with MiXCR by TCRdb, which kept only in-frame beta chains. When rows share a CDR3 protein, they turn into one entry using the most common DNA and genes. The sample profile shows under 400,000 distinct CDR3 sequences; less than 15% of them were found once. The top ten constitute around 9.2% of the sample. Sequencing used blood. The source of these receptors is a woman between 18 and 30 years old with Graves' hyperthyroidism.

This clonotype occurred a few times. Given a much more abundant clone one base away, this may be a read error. This CDR3 reads CASSETGFTEAFF. DNA of the CDR3: TGTGCCAGTTCCGAGACAGGGTTTACTGAAGCTTTCTTT. The genes are TRBV6-1 and TRBJ1-1, with 7 bases matching TRBD1. The CDR3 totals 13 residues. Germline V gene lookup returns CDR1 MNHNS and CDR2 SASEGT. The ends lost 9 bases at V and 5 bases at J; junction bases unmatched: 9.

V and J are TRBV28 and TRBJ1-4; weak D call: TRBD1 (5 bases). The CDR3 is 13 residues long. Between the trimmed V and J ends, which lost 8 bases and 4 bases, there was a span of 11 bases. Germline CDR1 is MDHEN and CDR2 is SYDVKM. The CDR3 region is CASFRQSNEKLFF. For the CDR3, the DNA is TGTGCCAGCTTTCGACAGAGTAATGAAAAACTGTTTTTT. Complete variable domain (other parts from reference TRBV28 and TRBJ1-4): DVKVTQSSRYLVKRTGEKVFLECVQDMDHENMFWYRQDPGLGLRLIYFSYDVKMKEKGDIPEGYSVSREKKERFSLILESASTNQTSMYLCASFRQSNEKLFFGSGTQLSVL.